The sequence of this TCR beta chain was determined in a study of T cells of healthy individuals. In its sample, this clonotype was seen a few times. One entry per CDR3 protein results from TCRdb running MiXCR on the 5' RACE reads. This sample has approximately 100,000 distinct CDR3 sequences, with 17% found just once. This clonotype originated in a human donor in good health.

The DNA of the CDR3 is TGTGCCAGCAGCTCGAGCGGGTTCCTGTACTTC. It specifies CASSSSGFLYF. The J gene is TRBJ2-7, the V gene TRBV7-2; maybe TRBD2 (6 bases). The CDR3 is 11 amino acids. From germline, CDR1 is SGHTA and CDR2 FQGNSA. V lost 4 bases to trimming and J lost 12 bases, with 13 bases between them.